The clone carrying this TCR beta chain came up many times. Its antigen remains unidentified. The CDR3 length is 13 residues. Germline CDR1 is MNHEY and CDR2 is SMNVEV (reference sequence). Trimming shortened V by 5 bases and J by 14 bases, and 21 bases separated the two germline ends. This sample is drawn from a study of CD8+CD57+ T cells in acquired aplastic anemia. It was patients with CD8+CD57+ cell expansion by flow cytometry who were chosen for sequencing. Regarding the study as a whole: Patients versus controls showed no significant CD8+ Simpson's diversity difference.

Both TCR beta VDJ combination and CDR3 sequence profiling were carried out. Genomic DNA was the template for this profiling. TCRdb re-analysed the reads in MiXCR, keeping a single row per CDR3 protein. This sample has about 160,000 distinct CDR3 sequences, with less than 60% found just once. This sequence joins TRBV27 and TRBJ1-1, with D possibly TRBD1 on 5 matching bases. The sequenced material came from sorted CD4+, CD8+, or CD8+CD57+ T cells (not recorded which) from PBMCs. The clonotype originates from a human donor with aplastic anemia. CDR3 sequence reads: CASSQHQGALSFF. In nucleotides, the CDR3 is TGTGCCAGCAGTCAGCACCAGGGCGCGTTATCCTTCTTT.